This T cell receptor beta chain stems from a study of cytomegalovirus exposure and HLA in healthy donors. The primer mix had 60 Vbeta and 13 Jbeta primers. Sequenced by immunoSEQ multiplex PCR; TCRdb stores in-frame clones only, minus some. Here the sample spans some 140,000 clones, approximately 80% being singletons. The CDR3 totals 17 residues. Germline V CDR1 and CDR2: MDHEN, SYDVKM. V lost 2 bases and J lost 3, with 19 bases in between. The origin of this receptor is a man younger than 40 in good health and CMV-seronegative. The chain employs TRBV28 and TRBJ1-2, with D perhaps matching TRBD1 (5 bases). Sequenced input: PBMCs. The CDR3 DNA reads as TGTGCCAGCAGTTTACCCCGGGGACTCAACTGGGACTATGGCTACACCTTC. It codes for CASSLPRGLNWDYGYTF.